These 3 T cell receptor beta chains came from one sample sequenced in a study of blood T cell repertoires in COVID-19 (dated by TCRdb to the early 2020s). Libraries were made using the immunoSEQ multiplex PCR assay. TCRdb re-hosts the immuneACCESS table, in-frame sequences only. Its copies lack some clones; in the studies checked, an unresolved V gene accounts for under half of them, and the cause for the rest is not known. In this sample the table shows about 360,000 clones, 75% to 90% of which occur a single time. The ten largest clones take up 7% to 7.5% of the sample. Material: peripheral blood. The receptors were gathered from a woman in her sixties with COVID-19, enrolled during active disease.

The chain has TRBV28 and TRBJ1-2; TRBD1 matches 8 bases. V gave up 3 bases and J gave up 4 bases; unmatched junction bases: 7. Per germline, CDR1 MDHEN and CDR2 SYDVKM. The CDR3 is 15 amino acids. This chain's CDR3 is CASSFSGRGLYGYTF. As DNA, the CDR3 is TGTGCCAGCAGTTTTTCCGGCAGGGGGCTCTATGGCTACACCTTC.

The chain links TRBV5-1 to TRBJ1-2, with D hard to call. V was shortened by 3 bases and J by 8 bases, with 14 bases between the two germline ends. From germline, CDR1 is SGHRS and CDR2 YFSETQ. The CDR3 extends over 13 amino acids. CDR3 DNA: TGCGCCAGCAGCTCCGGCCCCCCGGGGGGCTACACCTTC. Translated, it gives CASSSGPPGGYTF.

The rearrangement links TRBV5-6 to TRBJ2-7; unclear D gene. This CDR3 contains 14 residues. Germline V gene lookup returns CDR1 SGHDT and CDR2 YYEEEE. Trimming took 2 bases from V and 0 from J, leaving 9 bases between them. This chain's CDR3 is CASSFQANSYEQYF. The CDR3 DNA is TGTGCCAGCAGCTTCCAGGCCAACTCCTACGAGCAGTACTTC.